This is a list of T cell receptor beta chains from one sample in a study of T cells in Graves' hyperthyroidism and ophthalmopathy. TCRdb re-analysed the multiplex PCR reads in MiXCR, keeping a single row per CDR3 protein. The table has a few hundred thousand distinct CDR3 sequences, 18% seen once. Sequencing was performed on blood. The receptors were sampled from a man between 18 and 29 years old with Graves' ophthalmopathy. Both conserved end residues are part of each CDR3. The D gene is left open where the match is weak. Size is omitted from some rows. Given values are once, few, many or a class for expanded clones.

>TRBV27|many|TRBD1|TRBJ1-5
TGTGCCAGCAGTGTCGGGGGACAGGGAAGCAATCAGCCCCAGCATTTT
CASSVGGQGSNQPQHF
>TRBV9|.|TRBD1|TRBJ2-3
TGTGCCAGTCGGGGACAGACAGATACGCAGTATTTT
CASRGQTDTQYF
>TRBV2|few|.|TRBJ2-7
TGTGCCAGCAGTGCCGCGGAGGGGAGAGAGTACTTC
CASSAAEGREYF
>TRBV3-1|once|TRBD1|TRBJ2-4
TGTGCCAGCAGCCACCTACAGGGGATCAGGGACATTCAGTACTTC
CASSHLQGIRDIQYF
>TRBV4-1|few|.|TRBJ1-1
TGCGCCAGCAGCCCTCTTGGCCTGACTCCTGAAGCTTTCTTT
CASSPLGLTPEAFF
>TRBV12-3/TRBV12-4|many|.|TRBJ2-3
TGTGCCAGCAGCCCAACGTTCGGCACAGATACGCAGTATTTT
CASSPTFGTDTQYF
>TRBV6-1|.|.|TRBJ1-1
TGTGCCAGCACCGCTGAGTGGGGGGCTGAAGCTTTCTTT
CASTAEWGAEAFF
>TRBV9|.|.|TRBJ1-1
TGTGCCAGCAGCGTAGATTGGGGGACTGAAGCTTTCTTT
CASSVDWGTEAFF
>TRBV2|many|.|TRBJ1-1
TGTGCCAGCAGTGAAGATATGGGGGGAAACACTGAAGCTTTCTTT
CASSEDMGGNTEAFF
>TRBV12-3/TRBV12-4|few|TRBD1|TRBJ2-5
TGTGCCAGCAGTTTAGTGTTACAGGGGGGTGAGACCCAGTACTTC
CASSLVLQGGETQYF
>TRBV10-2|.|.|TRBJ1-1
TGCGCCAGCAGTGAGCAGGGGAGTTTTACTGAAGCTTTCTTT
CASSEQGSFTEAFF
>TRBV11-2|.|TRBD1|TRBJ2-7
TGTACCAGCAGCATAGGGACAGGGCAATCCTACGAGCAGTACTTC
CTSSIGTGQSYEQYF
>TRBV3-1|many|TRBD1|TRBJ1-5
TGTGCCAGCAGCCATTCGACAGGGGATCTTAGCAATCAGCCCCAGCATTTT
CASSHSTGDLSNQPQHF
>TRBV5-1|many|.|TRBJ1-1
TGCGCCAGCAGCTTGTGGGGGGCGAGCGGGACTGAAGCTTTCTTT
CASSLWGASGTEAFF
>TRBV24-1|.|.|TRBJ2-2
TGTGCCACCAGTGATTTTTTTGCCGGGGAGCTGTTTTTT
CATSDFFAGELFF
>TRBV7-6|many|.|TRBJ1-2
TGTGCCAGCAGCCCCCCGAGACCGGGTGAACCTTATGGCTACACCTTC
CASSPPRPGEPYGYTF
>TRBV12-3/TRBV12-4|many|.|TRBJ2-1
TGTGCCAGCAGTACTTTTGTCTCTGAGCAGTTCTTC
CASSTFVSEQFF
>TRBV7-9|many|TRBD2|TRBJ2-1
TGTGCCAGCAGCTCCGGACTAGCGACTATCTACAATGAGCAGTTCTTC
CASSSGLATIYNEQFF
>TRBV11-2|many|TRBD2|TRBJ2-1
TGTGCCAGCAGCTTGGGAGAGACTAGCGGGGCTGAGCAGTTCTTC
CASSLGETSGAEQFF
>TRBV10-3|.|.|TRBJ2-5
TGTGCCATCAGTCAGGGGAAGGGTGGAGAGACCCAGTACTTC
CAISQGKGGETQYF
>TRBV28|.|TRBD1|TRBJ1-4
TGTGCCAGCTGGGACAGCCCTAATGAAAAACTGTTTTTT
CASWDSPNEKLFF
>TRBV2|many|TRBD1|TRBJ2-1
TGTGCCAGCAGGCAGGACAGGGGGACCTACAATGAGCAGTTCTTC
CASRQDRGTYNEQFF
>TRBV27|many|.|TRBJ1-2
TGTGCCAGCAGTTCGGGATCCAACCAGCCCTATGGCTACACCTTC
CASSSGSNQPYGYTF
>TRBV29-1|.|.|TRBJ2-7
TGCAGCGTTGAGGACGGAATCTACGAGCAGTACTTC
CSVEDGIYEQYF
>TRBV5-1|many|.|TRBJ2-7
TGCGCCAGCAGCTTGGTTTCGGTCGGAATAAGCTACGAGCAGTACTTC
CASSLVSVGISYEQYF
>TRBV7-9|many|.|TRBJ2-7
TGTGCCAGCAGCTTAGCGGGGGACCCGAACTCCTACGAGCAGTACTTC
CASSLAGDPNSYEQYF
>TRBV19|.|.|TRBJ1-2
TGTGCCAGTAGTATGGAGGGGAACTATGGCTACACCTTC
CASSMEGNYGYTF
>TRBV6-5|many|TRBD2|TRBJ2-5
TGTGCCAGCAGTTATGAGACTAGCGGTCGTGAGACCCAGTACTTC
CASSYETSGRETQYF
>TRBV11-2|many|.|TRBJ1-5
TGTGCCAGCAGCTTTTCCGGGGATAGCAATCAGCCCCAGCATTTT
CASSFSGDSNQPQHF
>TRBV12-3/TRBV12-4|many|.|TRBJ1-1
TGTGCCAGCAGTTTACGAGAGAGAGCTTTCTTT
CASSLRERAFF
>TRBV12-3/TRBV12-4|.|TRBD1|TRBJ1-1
TGTGCCAGCACTACAGGGGGTAGGGTCACTGAAGCTTTCTTT
CASTTGGRVTEAFF
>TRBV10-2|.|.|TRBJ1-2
TGCGCCACATGGGGAGCCTCCCCGGCTAACTATGGCTACACCTTC
CATWGASPANYGYTF
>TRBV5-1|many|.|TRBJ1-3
TGCGCCAGCAGCTTAGGCGATCGGCGACCCATATATTTT
CASSLGDRRPIYF
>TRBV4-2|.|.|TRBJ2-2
TGTGCCAGCAGCCAAGGAACAGCCTATTCGTCCGGGGAGCTGTTTTTT
CASSQGTAYSSGELFF
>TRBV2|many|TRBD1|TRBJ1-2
TGTGCCAGCACCGAACAGGGGGCAGGCGGCTACACCTTC
CASTEQGAGGYTF
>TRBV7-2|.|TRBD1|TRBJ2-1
TGTGCCAGCAGCCAAGGGGGCCAGGGGGACGGTGAGCAGTTCTTC
CASSQGGQGDGEQFF
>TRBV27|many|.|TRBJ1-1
TGTGCCAGCAGTTTATCCATGGACAGTATGAACACTGAAGCTTTCTTT
CASSLSMDSMNTEAFF
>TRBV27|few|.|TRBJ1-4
TGTGCCAGCAGTCCTCGGGGGGAAGGGAGGGGGACTAATGAAAAACTGTTTTTT
CASSPRGEGRGTNEKLFF
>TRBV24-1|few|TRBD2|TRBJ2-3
TGTGCCACCAGCCCAACTAGCGGGGGGTCAGATACGCAGTATTTT
CATSPTSGGSDTQYF
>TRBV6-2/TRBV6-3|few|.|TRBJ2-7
TGTGCCAGCAGTTACTCGATGTCGGGACGTCTCTCCTACGAGCAGTACTTC
CASSYSMSGRLSYEQYF
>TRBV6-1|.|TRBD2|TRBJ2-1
TGTGCCACCCGAGAAGGCGGGGGGGTTTCGAATGAGCAGTTCTTC
CATREGGGVSNEQFF
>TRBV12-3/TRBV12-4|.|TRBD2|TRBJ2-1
TGTGCCAGCAGAACCGGGACTAGCGGGGGGGGGTTCTTC
CASRTGTSGGGFF
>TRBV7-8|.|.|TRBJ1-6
TGTGCCAGCAGCTTAGTTCCCCGGGGCGGGTCACCCCTCCACTTT
CASSLVPRGGSPLHF
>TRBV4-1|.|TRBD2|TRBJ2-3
TGCGCCAGCGGGACTAGCGTAGATACGCAGTATTTT
CASGTSVDTQYF
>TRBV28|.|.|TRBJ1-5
TGTGCCAGCAGTGCCGCCGGACTTAATAGCAATCAGCCCCAGCATTTT
CASSAAGLNSNQPQHF
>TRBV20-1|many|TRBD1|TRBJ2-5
TGCAGTGCTCCTCTTTTGACAGGGCAGGAGACCCAGTACTTC
CSAPLLTGQETQYF
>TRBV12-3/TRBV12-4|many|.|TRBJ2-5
TGTGCCAGCAGTTTTCTAGGGGAGACCCAGTACTTC
CASSFLGETQYF
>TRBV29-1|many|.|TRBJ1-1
TGCAGCGTTGGTCCCGTCTTGTCCACTGAAGCTTTCTTT
CSVGPVLSTEAFF
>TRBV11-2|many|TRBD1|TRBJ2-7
TGTGCCAGCAGATTAAATCGGGACAGGAGTTACGAGCAGTACTTC
CASRLNRDRSYEQYF
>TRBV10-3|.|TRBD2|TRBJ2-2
TGTGCCATCAGTGATAGCGGGGGGGAAACCGGGGAGCTGTTTTTT
CAISDSGGETGELFF
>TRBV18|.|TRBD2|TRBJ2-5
TGTGCCGGCCAGCGGGGGGAAGGAGAGACCCAGTACTTC
CAGQRGEGETQYF